The 26 T cell receptor beta chains in this list originate from one sample, sequenced in a study of blood T cells in healthy people across ages. A J-beta primer mix and a sample-barcoded 5' primer were used in a second PCR of roughly 7 to 12 cycles. TCRdb re-derived calls from the 5' RACE reads in MiXCR, one entry per CDR3 protein. The sample includes around 1,700,000 distinct CDR3 sequences, under 30% of them seen just once. Input material: blood. These receptors all come from a young woman in good health.

V is TRBV2 and J is TRBJ2-1, with D possibly matching TRBD2 (6 bases). Between the trimmed V and J ends, which lost 11 bases and 6 bases, there was a span of 14 bases. Germline V gives CDR1 SNHLY, CDR2 FYNNEI. The CDR3 runs to 12 residues. CDR3 DNA: TGTGCCGGCGGGACTTACGGCAATGAGCAGTTCTTC. Its protein is CAGGTYGNEQFF.

This clonotype turned up a few times. This chain links TRBV15 with TRBJ2-1, with TRBD2 matching over 10 bases. CDR1 is LNHNV and CDR2 is YYDKDF in the germline V gene (reference sequence). Trimming removed 6 bases from V and 9 bases from J; junction bases left unmatched: 11. The CDR3 has 15 residues. CDR3 protein: CATSTRTSGSVEQFF. CDR3 nucleotides: TGTGCCACCAGTACGAGGACTAGCGGTTCTGTTGAGCAGTTCTTC.

The chain joins TRBV10-3 to TRBJ2-1, with 10 positions matching TRBD2. The junction had 13 bases not matched to a gene; V was cut back by 2 bases and J by 3 bases. The CDR3 extends over 19 amino acids. Germline values: CDR1 ENHRY, CDR2 SYGVKD. The CDR3 loop reads CAISEAASGSSLGYNEQFF. The CDR3 DNA is TGTGCCATCAGTGAGGCAGCTAGCGGGAGCTCCCTAGGCTACAATGAGCAGTTCTTC.

The V gene is TRBV7-9, the J gene TRBJ2-4; D not certain. The germline V gene encodes CDR1 SEHNR and CDR2 FQNEAQ (reference sequence). CDR3 length: 19 amino acids. V was clipped by 3 bases and J by 0 bases, with 21 bases between them. The chain's CDR3 is CASSLLDGRFSLAKNIQYF. As DNA, the CDR3 is TGTGCCAGCAGCTTGTTAGACGGCAGATTTTCCCTAGCCAAAAACATTCAGTACTTC. The whole variable domain, filled in from reference TRBV7-9 and TRBJ2-4, reads DTGVSQNPRHKITKRGQNVTFRCDPISEHNRLYWYRQTLGQGPEFLTYFQNEAQLEKSRLLSDRFSAERPKGSFSTLEIQRTEQGDSAMYLCASSLLDGRFSLAKNIQYFGAGTRLSVL.

This clonotype has just one count. The CDR3 carries no conserved terminal phenylalanine or tryptophan, so it likely arises from a read error. The DNA is left out, because the CDR3 cannot be placed on it with certainty; the CDR3 is given as TCRdb lists it. The CDR3 spells CASKEGLETYPRI. This sequence joins TRBV2 and TRBJ2-7; TRBD1, the table's D call, was not compared with the DNA. The CDR3 has 13 residues if both end residues are counted. CDR1 and CDR2 (germline): SNHLY, FYNNEI.

This clonotype was recorded at least ten times. Here the CDR3 DNA reads TGTGCCAGCAGCCAAGCCAGGCTTCATGGCTACACCTTC. As protein: CASSQARLHGYTF. The chain is built from TRBV14 and TRBJ1-2; no reliable D call. This CDR3 has 13 amino acids. In germline, CDR1 is SGHDN, CDR2 FVKESK. Trimming took 1 base from V and 6 from J, leaving 9 bases between them.

Comment on this clonotype: Sequence at one end of the junction differs from germline and may be a read error. This chain connects TRBV3-1 to TRBJ2-7, with 7 nucleotides matching TRBD2. The better agreement between TRBJ2-5 and the DNA end casts doubt on the J call. Germline loops: CDR1 LGHDT, CDR2 YNNKEL (reference sequence). The length of the CDR3 is 16 residues. CDR3 in DNA: TGTGTCAGCAGCCAAGAAGAGCGGGGCGCCGGGGAGACCCAGTACTTC. The encoded protein is CVSSQEERGAGETQYF.

This clonotype was detected a few times. The chain combines TRBV12-3 or TRBV12-4 with TRBJ1-5; maybe TRBD1 (6 bases). The ends were cut back, 5 bases at V and 11 bases at J, with 16 bases in the middle. The CDR3 has 13 residues. CDR3 region: CASSPWDTFTQHF. CDR3 in DNA: TGTGCCAGCAGTCCTTGGGACACCTTCACCCAGCATTTT.

The table lists this clonotype with many counts. This CDR3 is CASRGTEHNEQFF. CDR3 bases: TGTGCCAGCAGAGGGACAGAACACAATGAGCAGTTCTTC. This chain links TRBV12-3 or TRBV12-4 with TRBJ2-1; 7 positions match TRBD1. Trimming at V came to 6 bases and at J to 5 bases, leaving 4 bases not matched to a gene. The CDR3 covers 13 residues.

The V call is TRBV5-1, the J call TRBJ1-4; a possible D gene is TRBD1 (6 bases). Per the germline V gene, CDR1 is SGHRS and CDR2 is YFSETQ. The CDR3 is 12 residues long. Between the trimmed V and J ends, which lost 5 bases and 8 bases, there was a span of 10 bases. The CDR3 sequence is CASSADREKLFF. CDR3 in DNA: TGCGCCAGCAGTGCGGACAGAGAAAAACTGTTTTTT.

This clonotype was observed at least ten times. The chain links TRBV7-2 to TRBJ2-1, with a possible D match to TRBD2 (6 bases). The CDR3 runs 12 residues. Germline CDR1 is SGHTA and CDR2 is FQGNSA. The V and J ends lost 0 bases and 15 bases respectively, with 12 bases between them. CDR3 protein: CASSLAGGDLFF. The CDR3 nucleotides are TGTGCCAGCAGCTTAGCGGGGGGAGATCTGTTCTTC.

This clonotype occurred many times. The chain employs TRBV12-3 or TRBV12-4 and TRBJ2-1, with 12 bases aligning to TRBD2. J gave up 7 bases and V 5 bases, and 6 bases lay outside the gene matches. The CDR3 loop spans 15 amino acids. The chain's CDR3 is CASSPSSGRVNEQFF. CDR3 DNA sequence: TGTGCCAGCAGTCCTTCTAGCGGGAGGGTGAATGAGCAGTTCTTC.

Note on this clonotype: The missing conserved phenylalanine or tryptophan at the end of this CDR3 makes a read error likely. The chain links TRBV5-1 to TRBJ2-3; 8 bases map to TRBD2. The CDR3 length is 16 residues. Germline CDR1 is SGHRS and CDR2 is YFSETQ. In DNA form, the CDR3 reads TGCGCCAGCAGCTTTGGTAGCGGGATAAGCACAGATACACAGTATTGT. Residues: CASSFGSGISTDTQYC.

V gene TRBV5-1 combines with J gene TRBJ1-1, with 8 bases fitting TRBD1. V was pared by 0 bases and J by 1 base, with 2 bases of the junction left unmatched. The germline V gene encodes CDR1 SGHRS and CDR2 YFSETQ. The CDR3 is 15 residues long. In DNA, the CDR3 is TGCGCCAGCAGCTTGGTCACAGGGGGGAACACTGAAGCTTTCTTT. This sequence encodes CASSLVTGGNTEAFF.

Remarks on this clonotype: Germline is not matched at one junction end, which may reflect a read error. The chain links TRBV20-1 to TRBJ2-5; D is perhaps TRBD1 (6 bases). In germline, CDR1 is DFQATT, CDR2 SNEGSKA (reference sequence). The CDR3 loop spans 14 amino acids. The CDR3 region is CSVRVGAGEETQYF. CDR3 coding DNA: TGCAGTGTTAGAGTGGGGGCAGGGGAAGAGACCCAGTACTTC.

Concerning this clonotype itself: At one end the junction does not follow the germline gene, possibly because of a read error. The rearrangement joins TRBV20-1 to TRBJ1-2; D might be TRBD1 (6 bases). The CDR3 totals 14 residues. CDR1 is DFQATT and CDR2 is SNEGSKA in the germline V gene (reference sequence). The CDR3 loop reads CSASTGIENYGCTF. CDR3 nucleotide sequence: TGCAGTGCTAGTACAGGGATTGAGAACTATGGCTGCACCTTC.

This clonotype occurred a few times. This chain uses TRBV3-1 with TRBJ2-1; TRBD2 might be the D (5 bases). Trimming shortened V by 2 bases and J by 5 bases, and 13 bases separated the two germline ends. Germline V CDR1 and CDR2: LGHDT, YNNKEL (reference sequence). The CDR3 contains 15 residues. CDR3 nucleotide sequence: TGTGCCAGCAGCCAAACTACGAGCGGCCACAATGAGCAGTTCTTC. Translation gives CASSQTTSGHNEQFF.

The rearrangement links TRBV13 to TRBJ1-6; 7 nucleotides line up with TRBD1. Germline CDR1 is PRHDT and CDR2 is FYEKMQ (reference sequence). With V trimmed by 3 bases and J by 9 bases, 8 bases remained unmatched. This CDR3 contains 15 residues. The CDR3 loop is CASSFAGQSLSPLHF. CDR3 DNA: TGTGCCAGCAGCTTCGCGGGACAGTCACTTTCACCCCTCCACTTT.

This chain joins TRBV24-1 and TRBJ2-4; D not resolved. The germline CDR1 and CDR2 sequences are KGHDR and SFDVKD. V shed 0 bases and J shed 9 bases, with 11 bases lying between them. The CDR3 loop spans 14 amino acids. The CDR3 reads CATSDLKGSGIQYF. The CDR3 nucleotides read TGTGCCACCAGTGATTTGAAGGGATCGGGCATTCAGTACTTC.

This clonotype was counted a few times. The V gene is TRBV7-2, the J gene TRBJ2-1; maybe TRBD2 (5 bases). Germline CDR1 reads SGHTA; CDR2 reads FQGNSA. The V end lost 5 bases, the J end lost 7 bases, and 9 bases lay between the germline ends. The CDR3 consists of 12 residues. The CDR3 bases are TGTGCCAGCAGCCCCGGGGAAAATGAGCAGTTCTTC. Protein: CASSPGENEQFF.

This clonotype was detected ten times or more. The CDR3 reads CASSRGQGNQPQHF. The CDR3 nucleotides are TGTGCCAGCTCACGAGGACAGGGAAATCAGCCCCAGCATTTT. The rearrangement uses TRBV18 and TRBJ1-5; TRBD1 agrees at 8 bases. The CDR3 runs 14 residues. With V trimmed by 4 bases and J by 4 bases, 3 bases remained unmatched. The V gene's germline CDR1 is KGHSH and CDR2 LQKENI.

This clonotype has ten or more counts. The J gene is TRBJ2-7, the V gene TRBV18; TRBD2 agrees at 7 bases. Germline V lookup: CDR1 KGHSH, CDR2 LQKENI. V lost 3 bases, J lost 2 bases, and 4 bases stayed unmatched. This CDR3 has 14 amino acids. This CDR3 reads CASSPRAGPYEQYF. In DNA form, the CDR3 reads TGTGCCAGCTCACCGCGAGCGGGGCCCTACGAGCAGTACTTC.

The chain combines TRBV20-1 with TRBJ2-1, with 10 bases fitting TRBD2. The ends lost 3 bases at V and 5 bases at J; junction bases unmatched: 7. Germline loops: CDR1 DFQATT, CDR2 SNEGSKA (reference sequence). This CDR3 has 15 amino acids. DNA of the CDR3: TGCAGTGCTAGGGCGCTAGCGGGGGCCGACAATGAGCAGTTCTTC. This codes for CSARALAGADNEQFF.

This clonotype has only a few counts. The V gene is TRBV12-5, the J gene TRBJ2-1, with no clear D. The ends were cut back, 0 bases at V and 4 bases at J, with 13 bases in the middle. Germline assignment: CDR1 LGHNT and CDR2 FRNRAP. This CDR3 is built from 16 residues. The CDR3 DNA follows: TGTGCTAGTGGTTTGGTATCGGTAGGTCCTTACAATGAGCAGTTCTTC. Protein product: CASGLVSVGPYNEQFF.

The chain uses TRBV29-1 and TRBJ1-2; TRBD1 matches 8 bases. Germline CDR1 and CDR2: SQVTM and ANQGSEA. Unmatched junction bases numbered 7, after V lost 5 bases and J lost 5 bases. The CDR3 has 13 amino acids. In DNA, the CDR3 is TGCAGCGTTCTAACAGGGGGGGCTTATGGCTACACCTTC. Translated, it gives CSVLTGGAYGYTF.

The chain recombines TRBV30 with TRBJ1-1; D is undetermined. Germline loops: CDR1 GTSNPN, CDR2 SVGIG (reference sequence). V lost 1 base and J 2 bases, leaving 11 bases between the germline ends. The CDR3 consists of 14 residues. The CDR3 loop reads CAWSGTGINTEAFF. CDR3 DNA: TGTGCCTGGAGTGGTACGGGGATTAACACTGAAGCTTTCTTT.